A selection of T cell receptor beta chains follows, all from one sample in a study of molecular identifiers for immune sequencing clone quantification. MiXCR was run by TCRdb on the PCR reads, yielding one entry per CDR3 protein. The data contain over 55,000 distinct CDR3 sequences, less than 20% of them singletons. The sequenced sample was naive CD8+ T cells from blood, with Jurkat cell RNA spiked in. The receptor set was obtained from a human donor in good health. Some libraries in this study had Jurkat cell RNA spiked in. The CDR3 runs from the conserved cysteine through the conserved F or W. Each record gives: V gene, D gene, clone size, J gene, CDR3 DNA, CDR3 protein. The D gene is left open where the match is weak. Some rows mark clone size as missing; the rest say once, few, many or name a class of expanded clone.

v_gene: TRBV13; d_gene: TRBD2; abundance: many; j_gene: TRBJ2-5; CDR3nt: TGTGCCAGCAGCTTAAAGGCTAGCGGGAGTGAGACCCAGTACTTC; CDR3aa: CASSLKASGSETQYF
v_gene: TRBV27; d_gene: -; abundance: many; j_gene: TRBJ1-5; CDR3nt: TGTGCCAGCAGTTTATCGGGTTCTCAGCCCCAGCATTTT; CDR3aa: CASSLSGSQPQHF
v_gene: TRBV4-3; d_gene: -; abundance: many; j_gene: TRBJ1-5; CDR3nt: TGCGCCAGCAGCCAAGGCGGGGGGCAGCCCCAGCATTTT; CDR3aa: CASSQGGGQPQHF
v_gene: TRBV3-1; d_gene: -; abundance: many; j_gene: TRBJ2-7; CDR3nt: TGTGCCAGCAGTCAGGGACCGTCTTACGAGCAGTACTTC; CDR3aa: CASSQGPSYEQYF
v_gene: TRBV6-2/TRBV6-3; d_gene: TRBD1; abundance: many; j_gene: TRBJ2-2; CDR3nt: TGTGCCAGCACCCAGGGGGCCGGGGAGCTGTTTTTT; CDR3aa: CASTQGAGELFF
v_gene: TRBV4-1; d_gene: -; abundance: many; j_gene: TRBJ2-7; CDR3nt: TGCGCCAGCAGCCCTTTCGTGGACAGACTGGGCTACGAGCAGTACTTC; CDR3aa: CASSPFVDRLGYEQYF
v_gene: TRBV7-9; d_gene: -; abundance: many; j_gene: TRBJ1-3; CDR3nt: TGTGCCAGCAGCCCCGATGGAAACACCATATATTTT; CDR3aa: CASSPDGNTIYF
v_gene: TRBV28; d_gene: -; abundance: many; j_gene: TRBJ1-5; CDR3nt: TGTGCCAGCAGTTTTTCTTCGGGTCAGCCCCAGCATTTT; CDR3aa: CASSFSSGQPQHF
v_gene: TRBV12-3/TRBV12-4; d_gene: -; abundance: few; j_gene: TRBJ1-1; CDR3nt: TGTGCCAGCAGTCAAAAGGGACAGAACACTGAAGCTTTCTTT; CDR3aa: CASSQKGQNTEAFF
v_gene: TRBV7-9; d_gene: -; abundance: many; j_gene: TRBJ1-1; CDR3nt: TGTGCCGGCAGCCCACCGACAGTGCTTGAAGCTTTCTTT; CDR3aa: CAGSPPTVLEAFF
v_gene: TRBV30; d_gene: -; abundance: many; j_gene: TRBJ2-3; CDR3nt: TGTGCCTGGAGCAGGTCAGATACGCAGTATTTT; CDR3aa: CAWSRSDTQYF
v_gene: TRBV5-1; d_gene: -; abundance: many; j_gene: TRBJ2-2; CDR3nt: TGCGCCAGCAGCAATCGACTAGTCAGGAACACCGGGGAGCTGTTTTTT; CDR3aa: CASSNRLVRNTGELFF
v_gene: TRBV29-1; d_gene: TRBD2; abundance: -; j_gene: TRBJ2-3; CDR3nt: TGCAGCGTTGAAGTGAACATAGCGGGAGGGCCGTTTCTGTGTACAGATACGCAGTATTTT; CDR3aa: CSVEVNIAGGPFLCTDTQYF
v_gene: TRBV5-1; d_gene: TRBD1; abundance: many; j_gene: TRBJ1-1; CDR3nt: TGCGCCAGCCGACAGGGGGTCACTGAAGCTTTCTTT; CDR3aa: CASRQGVTEAFF
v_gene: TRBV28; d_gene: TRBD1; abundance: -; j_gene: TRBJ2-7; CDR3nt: TGTGCCAGCAAGGGACAGAGCTCCTACGAGCAGTACTTC; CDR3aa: CASKGQSSYEQYF
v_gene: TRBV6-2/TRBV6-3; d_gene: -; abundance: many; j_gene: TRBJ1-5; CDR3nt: TGTGCCAGCAGTTACGTCGGAGGGGGCAATCAGCCCCAGCATTTT; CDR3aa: CASSYVGGGNQPQHF
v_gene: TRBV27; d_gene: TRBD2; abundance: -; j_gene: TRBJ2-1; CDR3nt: TGTGCCAGCAGTTTATTGGAACTAGCGGGAGTACCCGGTGGGCAGCTCTTC; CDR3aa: CASSLLELAGVPGGQLF
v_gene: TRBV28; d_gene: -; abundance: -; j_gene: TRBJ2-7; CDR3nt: TGTGCCAGCAGCCGCACAATGAACGAGCAGTACTTC; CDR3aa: CASSRTMNEQYF
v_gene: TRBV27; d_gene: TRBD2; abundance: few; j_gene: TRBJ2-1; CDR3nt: TGTGCCAGCAGCCCCGGACTAGCGGGAGACAATGAGCAGTTCTTC; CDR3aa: CASSPGLAGDNEQFF
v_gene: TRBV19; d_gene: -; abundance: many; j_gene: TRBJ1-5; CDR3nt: TGTGCCAGTAGTATAGAGGGAAATCAGCCCCAGCATTTT; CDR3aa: CASSIEGNQPQHF
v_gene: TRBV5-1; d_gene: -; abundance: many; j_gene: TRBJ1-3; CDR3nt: TGCGCCAGCAGCTTCGACAGCGGAAACACCATATATTTT; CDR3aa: CASSFDSGNTIYF
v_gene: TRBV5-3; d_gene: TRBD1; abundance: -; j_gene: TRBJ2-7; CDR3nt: TGTGCCAGCAGCTCCGACTCGGGACAGCCCTCCTACGAGCAGCACTTC; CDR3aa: CASSSDSGQPSYEQHF
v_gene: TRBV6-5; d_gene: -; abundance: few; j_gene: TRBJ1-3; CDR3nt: TGTGCCACCACAGGGATTGGAAACACCATATATTTT; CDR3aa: CATTGIGNTIYF
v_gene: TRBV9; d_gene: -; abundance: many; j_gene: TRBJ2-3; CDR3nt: TGTGCCAGCAGCGTAGAAGGAGGAGGCACAGATACGCAGTATTTT; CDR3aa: CASSVEGGGTDTQYF
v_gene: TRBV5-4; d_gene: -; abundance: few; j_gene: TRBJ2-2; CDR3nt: TGTGCCAGCAGCTTGGCCGCGATAGCGGTGAACACCGGGGAGCTGTTTTTT; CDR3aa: CASSLAAIAVNTGELFF
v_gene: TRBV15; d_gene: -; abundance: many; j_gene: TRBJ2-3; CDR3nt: TGTGCCACCAGCAGAGAAGGCGGCCGACTGACAGATACGCAGTATTTT; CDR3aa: CATSREGGRLTDTQYF
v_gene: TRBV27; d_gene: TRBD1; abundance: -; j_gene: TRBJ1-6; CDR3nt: TGTGCCAGCAGTTTGGGACAGGGGGGAGCACCCCTCCACTTT; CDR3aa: CASSLGQGGAPLHF
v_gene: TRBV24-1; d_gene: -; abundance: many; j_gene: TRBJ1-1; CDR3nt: TGTGCCACCAGTGTTGGGGTCGTTGGCTCGGTCACTGAAGCTTTCTTT; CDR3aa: CATSVGVVGSVTEAFF
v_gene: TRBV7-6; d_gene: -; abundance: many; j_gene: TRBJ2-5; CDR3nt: TGTGCCAGCAGCCAGCACCTTCGGGATCAAGAGACCCAGTACTTC; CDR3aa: CASSQHLRDQETQYF
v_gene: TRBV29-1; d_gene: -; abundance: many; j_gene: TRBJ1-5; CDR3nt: TGCAGCGGGACAGTCATGGAGCCCCAGCATTTT; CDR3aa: CSGTVMEPQHF
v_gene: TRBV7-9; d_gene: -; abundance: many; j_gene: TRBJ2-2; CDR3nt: TGTGCCAGCAGCTTAGTTCAGGGGCACACCGGGGAGCTGTTTTTT; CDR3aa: CASSLVQGHTGELFF
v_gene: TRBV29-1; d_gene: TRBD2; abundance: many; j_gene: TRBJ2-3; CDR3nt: TGCAGCGTTGAGCCCGACACTAGCGGTAACACAGATACGCAGTATTTT; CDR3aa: CSVEPDTSGNTDTQYF
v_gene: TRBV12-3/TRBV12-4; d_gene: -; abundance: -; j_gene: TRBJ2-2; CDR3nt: TGTGCCAGCAGCCTGGGATTCACGGAGCTGTTTTTT; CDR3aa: CASSLGFTELFF
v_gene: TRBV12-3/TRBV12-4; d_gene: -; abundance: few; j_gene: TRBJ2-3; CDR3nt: TGTGCCAGCAGCCGGACCTACACAGATACGCAGTATTTT; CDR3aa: CASSRTYTDTQYF
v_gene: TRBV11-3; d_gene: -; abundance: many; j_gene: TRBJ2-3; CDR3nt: TGTGCCAGCAGCTCTTATCCAGGGGTGCTAGCACCCACCACAGATACGCAGTATTTT; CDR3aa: CASSSYPGVLAPTTDTQYF
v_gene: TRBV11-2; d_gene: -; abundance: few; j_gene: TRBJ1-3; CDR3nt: TGTGCCAGCAGCTTAGGCACGTTTCGAGGAAACACCATATATTTT; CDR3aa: CASSLGTFRGNTIYF
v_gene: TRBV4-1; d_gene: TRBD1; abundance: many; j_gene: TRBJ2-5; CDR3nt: TGCGCCAGCAGCCAAAGAAGAAGTACAGGGGTTTTCCAAGAGACCCAGTACTTC; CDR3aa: CASSQRRSTGVFQETQYF
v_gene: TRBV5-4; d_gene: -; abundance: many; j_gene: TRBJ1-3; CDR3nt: TGTGCCAGCAGCCCCGACAGGTTCTCCTCTGGAAACACCATATATTTT; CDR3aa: CASSPDRFSSGNTIYF
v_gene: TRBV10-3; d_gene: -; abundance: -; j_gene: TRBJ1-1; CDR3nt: TGTGCCATCAGCGCCGGTGAGACTGAAGCTTTCTTT; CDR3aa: CAISAGETEAFF
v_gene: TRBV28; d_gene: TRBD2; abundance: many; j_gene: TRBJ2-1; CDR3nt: TGTGCCAGCAGTTTTGGACTAGCTCGCGATGAGCAGTTCTTC; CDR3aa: CASSFGLARDEQFF
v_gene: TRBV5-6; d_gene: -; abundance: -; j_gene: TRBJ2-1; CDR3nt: TGTGCCAGCAGCTCCGAGTCGTACAATGAGCAGTTCTTC; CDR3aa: CASSSESYNEQFF
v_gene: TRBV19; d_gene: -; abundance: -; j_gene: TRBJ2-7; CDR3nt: TGTGCCAGTTCTGACTCCTTATACGAGCAGTACTTC; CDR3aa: CASSDSLYEQYF
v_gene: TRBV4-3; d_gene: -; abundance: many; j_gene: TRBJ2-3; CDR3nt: TGCGCCAGCAGCCAAGATAGGAGGGGGCTTCGGGATACGCAGTATTTT; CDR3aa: CASSQDRRGLRDTQYF
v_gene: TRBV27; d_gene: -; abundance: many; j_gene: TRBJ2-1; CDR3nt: TGTGCCAGCAGTTTAGGCGGCCGCTACAATGAGCAGTTCTTC; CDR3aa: CASSLGGRYNEQFF
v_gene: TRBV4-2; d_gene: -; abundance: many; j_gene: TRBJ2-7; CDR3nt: TGTGCCAGCAGCCAAGGCTCGAACTTCTACGAGCAGTACTTC; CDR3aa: CASSQGSNFYEQYF
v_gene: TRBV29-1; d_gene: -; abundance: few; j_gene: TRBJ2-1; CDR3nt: TGCAGCGTTGGTGGTTTCTGGCGAAGGAGCTCCTACAATGAGCAGTTCTTC; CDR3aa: CSVGGFWRRSSYNEQFF